This is a list of T cell receptor beta chains from one sample in a study of CD8+CD57+ T cells in acquired aplastic anemia. Each CDR3 protein gets one entry after TCRdb re-called the reads with MiXCR. The table includes about 210,000 distinct CDR3 sequences, approximately 60% detected once. The sequenced sample consisted of sorted CD4+, CD8+, or CD8+CD57+ T cells (not recorded which) from PBMCs. The receptors derive from a human donor in good health. CDR3s include the opening cysteine and the closing phenylalanine or tryptophan. The D gene is left open where the match is weak. Rows give clone size only sometimes, using once, few, many, or a class for an expanded clone.

v_gene: TRBV14; d_gene: NA; abundance: many; j_gene: TRBJ2-3; CDR3aa: CASSPGPRAGTDTQYF; CDR3nt: TGTGCCAGCAGCCCTGGGCCCCGCGCGGGCACAGATACGCAGTATTTT
v_gene: TRBV5-6; d_gene: NA; abundance: NA; j_gene: TRBJ2-3; CDR3aa: CASSHQGSGRTDTQYF; CDR3nt: TGTGCCAGCAGCCACCAGGGGAGCGGGCGCACAGATACGCAGTATTTT
v_gene: TRBV2; d_gene: TRBD2; abundance: NA; j_gene: TRBJ2-5; CDR3aa: CASRLTSGLYQETQYF; CDR3nt: TGTGCCAGCAGGCTGACTAGCGGGTTGTACCAAGAGACCCAGTACTTC
v_gene: TRBV11-2; d_gene: NA; abundance: NA; j_gene: TRBJ2-1; CDR3aa: CAGSLVVNEQFF; CDR3nt: TGTGCCGGCAGCTTAGTGGTGAATGAGCAGTTCTTC
v_gene: TRBV20-1; d_gene: NA; abundance: NA; j_gene: TRBJ1-1; CDR3aa: CSARDQRNTEAFF; CDR3nt: TGCAGTGCTAGAGATCAACGGAACACTGAAGCTTTCTTT
v_gene: TRBV20-1; d_gene: NA; abundance: NA; j_gene: TRBJ1-6; CDR3aa: CSARRGLGPSPLHF; CDR3nt: TGCAGTGCTAGGCGCGGGTTAGGGCCTTCACCCCTCCACTTT
v_gene: TRBV7-8; d_gene: NA; abundance: few; j_gene: TRBJ2-5; CDR3aa: CASSLRGAGETQYF; CDR3nt: TGTGCCAGCAGCTTAAGGGGGGCCGGGGAGACCCAGTACTTC
v_gene: TRBV15; d_gene: TRBD1; abundance: few; j_gene: TRBJ1-1; CDR3aa: CATSRLGQGSYTEAFF; CDR3nt: TGTGCCACCAGCAGATTGGGACAGGGTTCGTACACTGAAGCTTTCTTT
v_gene: TRBV14; d_gene: NA; abundance: once; j_gene: TRBJ2-1; CDR3aa: CASSHYEVYNEQFF; CDR3nt: TGTGCCAGCAGCCACTACGAGGTTTACAATGAGCAGTTCTTC
v_gene: TRBV19; d_gene: NA; abundance: NA; j_gene: TRBJ2-2; CDR3aa: CASSGRNTGELFF; CDR3nt: TGTGCCAGTAGCGGGCGGAACACCGGGGAGCTGTTTTTT
v_gene: TRBV5-8; d_gene: NA; abundance: few; j_gene: TRBJ2-7; CDR3aa: CASSQNPAYYEQYF; CDR3nt: TGTGCCAGCAGCCAGAACCCAGCTTACTACGAGCAGTACTTC
v_gene: TRBV9; d_gene: TRBD2; abundance: NA; j_gene: TRBJ2-1; CDR3aa: CASSRGGPSYNEQFF; CDR3nt: TGTGCCAGCAGTCGGGGGGGCCCCTCCTACAATGAGCAGTTCTTC
v_gene: TRBV20-1; d_gene: NA; abundance: few; j_gene: TRBJ1-4; CDR3aa: CSARDRSTNEKLFF; CDR3nt: TGCAGTGCTAGAGACAGGTCAACTAATGAAAAACTGTTTTTT
v_gene: TRBV7-9; d_gene: NA; abundance: NA; j_gene: TRBJ2-7; CDR3aa: CASVRLVPYEQCF; CDR3nt: TGTGCCAGCGTGCGACTAGTCCCCTACGAGCAGTGCTTC
v_gene: TRBV7-9; d_gene: TRBD1; abundance: many; j_gene: TRBJ2-7; CDR3aa: CASSAPGQSAYEQYF; CDR3nt: TGTGCCAGCAGCGCACCGGGACAGAGTGCCTACGAGCAGTACTTC
v_gene: TRBV5-5; d_gene: NA; abundance: many; j_gene: TRBJ1-6; CDR3aa: CASSLGRHNSPLHF; CDR3nt: TGTGCCAGCAGCTTAGGACGGCATAATTCACCCCTCCACTTT
v_gene: TRBV7-8; d_gene: NA; abundance: NA; j_gene: TRBJ2-7; CDR3aa: CASSLVFRDNEYYEQYF; CDR3nt: TGTGCCAGCAGCTTAGTTTTCCGGGACAACGAATATTACGAGCAGTACTTC
v_gene: TRBV6-1; d_gene: TRBD2; abundance: many; j_gene: TRBJ2-1; CDR3aa: CASSGLAGSSYNEQFF; CDR3nt: TGTGCCAGCAGTGGCCTAGCGGGGAGCTCCTACAATGAGCAGTTCTTC
v_gene: TRBV12-3/TRBV12-4; d_gene: TRBD1; abundance: NA; j_gene: TRBJ1-1; CDR3aa: CASSASGTGEAFF; CDR3nt: TGTGCCAGCAGTGCCTCCGGGACAGGTGAAGCTTTCTTT
v_gene: TRBV7-3; d_gene: NA; abundance: NA; j_gene: TRBJ2-3; CDR3aa: CASSLWGSTTDTQYF; CDR3nt: TGTGCCAGCAGCTTATGGGGTAGTACCACAGATACGCAGTATTTT
v_gene: TRBV24-1; d_gene: TRBD2; abundance: NA; j_gene: TRBJ2-3; CDR3aa: CATGDVLAGDTDTQYF; CDR3nt: TGTGCCACCGGTGATGTTCTAGCGGGGGACACAGATACGCAGTATTTT
v_gene: TRBV27; d_gene: TRBD2; abundance: NA; j_gene: TRBJ2-7; CDR3aa: CASSLSASGSYEQYF; CDR3nt: TGTGCCAGCAGTTTATCGGCTAGCGGGAGCTACGAGCAGTACTTC
v_gene: TRBV24-1; d_gene: NA; abundance: NA; j_gene: TRBJ2-1; CDR3aa: CATSDPMTLTTYNEQFF; CDR3nt: TGTGCCACCAGTGATCCTATGACCCTCACCACCTACAATGAGCAGTTCTTC
v_gene: TRBV7-9; d_gene: TRBD1; abundance: NA; j_gene: TRBJ2-2; CDR3aa: CASSLALTGGYTGELFF; CDR3nt: TGTGCCAGCAGCTTAGCCTTGACAGGGGGCTACACCGGGGAGCTGTTTTTT